Listed below are T cell receptor beta chains from one sample, sequenced in a study of blood T cells in healthy people across ages. TCRdb passed the 5' RACE reads through MiXCR, listing each CDR3 protein once. The sample lists about 580,000 distinct CDR3 sequences; 47% were seen once. The sequenced sample was blood. These TCRs come from a man at least 80 years old in good health. CDR3s include the opening cysteine and the closing phenylalanine or tryptophan. The listing skips clone size in some rows; elsewhere it reads once, few, many or a size class.

>.|TRBV7-8|16
CASSNRLGGAGDTQYF
>.|TRBV7-2|16
CASSLMYRGLGNTIYF
>.|TRBV5-1|17
CASSLAEGAHLYNEQFF
>.|TRBV20-1|16
CSASPLDTKIYNEQFF
>few|TRBV12-3/TRBV12-4|14
CASITGFGYNEQFF
>few|TRBV3-1|18
CASSPPTAGGLAKNIQYF
>.|TRBV7-2|15
CASSYVAGGPDTQYF
>.|TRBV7-9|15
CASSLDQRRNEKLFF
>few|TRBV7-2|15
CASSLELQSTDTQYF
>.|TRBV10-3|14
CAISESREGGGYTF
>few|TRBV7-2|15
CASSFGGSGANVLTF
>.|TRBV20-1|15
CSAPPPGSNTGELFF
>few|TRBV12-3/TRBV12-4|11
CASSPRTEQFF
>few|TRBV11-1|16
CASSPGLAGATDTQYF
>few|TRBV29-1|14
CSVAGQGARTEAFF
>.|TRBV29-1|13
CSGAPPGTDTRYF
>many|TRBV3-1|15
CASSPLGTANYGYTF
>.|TRBV5-8|17
CASSWVTGTDISYEQYF
>.|TRBV6-1|15
CASSEDGAANSPLHF
>.|TRBV3-1|13
CASSQGGIQPQHF
>once|TRBV28|15
CATAGTSGPGGTQYF
>few|TRBV3-1|16
CASSLWHQGARYEQYF
>.|TRBV3-1|15
CASSQDLATSYEQYF
>once|TRBV5-1|15
CASSLGTSGGSEQFF
>.|TRBV24-1|15
CATTWDALFQGEQFF
>many|TRBV7-2|15
CASSLSGGRSYEQYF
>many|TRBV7-9|16
CASRSTSGRSEDTQYF
>few|TRBV9|14
CASGGLAATYEQYF
>.|TRBV6-6|16
CASIYSGGWGTDTQYF
>.|TRBV21-1|17
CASSKAGRPLAKNIQYF